Many counts were recorded for the clone carrying this TCR beta chain. Its antigen is unidentified. The read terminates 3 residues before the CDR3 end, so the remaining end is supplied by the germline J gene. Blood samples were heparinized, about 5 to 9 ml per donor. The sample comes from a study of T cell clonality in common variable immunodeficiency. The study, taken as a whole, reports: Repertoire-complication correlations in CVID were limited by patient heterogeneity. Compared with healthy controls, CVID subjects showed increased TCRbeta clonality, mostly in about a third.

Sequencing used immunoSEQ multiplex PCR; TCRdb keeps in-frame clones, though not all of them. Recorded here are around 39,000 clones, with no singletons, and the ten leading clones hold approximately 0.94%. The CDR3 runs 12 residues. Germline V gives CDR1 GTSNPN, CDR2 SVGIG (reference sequence). Sequenced sample: peripheral blood mononuclear cells. This TCR was sampled from a person aged 18 to 75 in good health. This chain joins TRBV30 and TRBJ1-2; 8 bases are a match to TRBD1. The DNA read from the CDR3 is TGTGCCTGGAGTCAGGGGGCAGTCGGC. It translates to CAWSQGAVG. The complete CDR3 sequence is CAWSQGAVGYTF.